This T cell receptor (beta chain) was identified in a study of T cell repertoires in cytomegalovirus infection. The junction had 10 bases not matched to a gene; V was cut back by 4 bases and J by 6 bases. This CDR3 spans 16 amino acids. Germline CDR1 and CDR2: LGHNA and YNFKEQ. This clonotype was counted only a few times. In TCRdb, the reads were re-called with MiXCR into one record per CDR3 protein. There are a few hundred thousand distinct CDR3 sequences in the sample; about 18% occur only once, and less than 50% lies in the top ten. This clonotype was sampled from a human donor in good health (CMV status not recorded). Some clones in this sample may be carry-over from other donors' samples. The specimen was CD8+ T cells from PBMCs. The chain has TRBV4-2 and TRBJ2-1; 9 bases match TRBD1. CDR3: CASSPLGMTGGNEQFF. The CDR3 DNA sequence: TGTGCCAGCAGCCCGTTGGGTATGACAGGGGGCAATGAGCAGTTCTTC.